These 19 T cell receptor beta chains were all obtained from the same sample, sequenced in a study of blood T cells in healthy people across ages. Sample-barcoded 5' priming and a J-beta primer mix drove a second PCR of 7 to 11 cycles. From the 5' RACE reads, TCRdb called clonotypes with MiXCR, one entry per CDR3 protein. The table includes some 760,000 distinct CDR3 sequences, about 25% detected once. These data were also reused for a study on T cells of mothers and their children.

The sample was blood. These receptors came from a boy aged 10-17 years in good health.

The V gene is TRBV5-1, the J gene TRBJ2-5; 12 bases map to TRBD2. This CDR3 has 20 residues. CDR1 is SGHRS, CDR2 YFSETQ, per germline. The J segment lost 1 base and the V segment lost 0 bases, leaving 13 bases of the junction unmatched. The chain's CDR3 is CASSLGLAGGPMKIQETQYF. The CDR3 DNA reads TGCGCCAGCAGCTTGGGTCTAGCGGGGGGGCCGATGAAAATCCAAGAGACCCAGTACTTC.

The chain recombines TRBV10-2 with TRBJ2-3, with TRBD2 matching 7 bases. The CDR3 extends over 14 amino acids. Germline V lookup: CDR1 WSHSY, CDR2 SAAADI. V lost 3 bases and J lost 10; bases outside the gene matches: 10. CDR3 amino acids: CASSEGEGLDAQYF. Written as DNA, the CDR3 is TGCGCCAGCAGTGAAGGGGAGGGGCTAGACGCGCAGTATTTT.

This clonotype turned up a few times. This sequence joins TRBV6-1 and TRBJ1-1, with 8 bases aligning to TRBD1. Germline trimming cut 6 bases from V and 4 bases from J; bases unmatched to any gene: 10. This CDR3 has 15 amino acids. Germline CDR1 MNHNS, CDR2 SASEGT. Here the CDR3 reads CASSVKQGVFTEAFF. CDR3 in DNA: TGTGCCAGCAGCGTCAAACAGGGGGTATTCACTGAAGCTTTCTTT.

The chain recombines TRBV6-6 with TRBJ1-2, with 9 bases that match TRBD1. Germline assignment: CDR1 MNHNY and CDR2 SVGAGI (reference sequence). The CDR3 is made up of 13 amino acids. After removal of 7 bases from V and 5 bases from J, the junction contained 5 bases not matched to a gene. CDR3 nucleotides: TGTGCCAGCAACGAAGGACAGGGGTATGGCTACACCTTC. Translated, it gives CASNEGQGYGYTF.

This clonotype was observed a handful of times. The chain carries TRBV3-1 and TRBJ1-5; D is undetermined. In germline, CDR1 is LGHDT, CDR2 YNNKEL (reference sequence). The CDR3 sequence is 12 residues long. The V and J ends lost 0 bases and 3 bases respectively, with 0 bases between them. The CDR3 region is CASSQDNQPQHF. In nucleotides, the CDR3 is TGTGCCAGCAGCCAAGACAATCAGCCCCAGCATTTT. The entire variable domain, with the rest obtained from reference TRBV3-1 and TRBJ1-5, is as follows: DTAVSQTPKYLVTQMGNDKSIKCEQNLGHDTMYWYKQDSKKFLKIMFSYNNKELIINETVPNRFSPKSPDKAHLNLHINSLELGDSAVYFCASSQDNQPQHFGDGTRLSIL.

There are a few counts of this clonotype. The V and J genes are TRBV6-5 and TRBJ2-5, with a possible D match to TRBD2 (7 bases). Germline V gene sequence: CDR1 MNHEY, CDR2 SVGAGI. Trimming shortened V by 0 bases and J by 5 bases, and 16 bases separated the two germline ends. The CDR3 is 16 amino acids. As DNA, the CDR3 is TGTGCCAGCAGTTACTCCTGGTCCGAGGGGGGGGAGACCCAGTACTTC. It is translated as CASSYSWSEGGETQYF.

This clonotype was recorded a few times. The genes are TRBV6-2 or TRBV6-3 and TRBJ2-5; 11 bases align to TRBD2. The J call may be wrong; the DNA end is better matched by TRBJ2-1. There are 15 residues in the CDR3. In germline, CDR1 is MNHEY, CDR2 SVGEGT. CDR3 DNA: TGTGCCAGCAGTCTTAGCGGGGGGGCTACCAATGAGCAGTTCTTC. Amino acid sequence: CASSLSGGATNEQFF.

CDR3 sequence (DNA): TGTGCTAGCGCCCCCGGAGTTGGGGGAGGTGGGGCCAACGTCCTGACTTTC. It specifies CASAPGVGGGGANVLTF. The chain is built from TRBV7-7 and TRBJ2-6; TRBD2 is a possible D gene (6 bases). The V gene's germline CDR1 is SSHAT and CDR2 FNYEAQ (reference sequence). This CDR3 has 17 amino acids.

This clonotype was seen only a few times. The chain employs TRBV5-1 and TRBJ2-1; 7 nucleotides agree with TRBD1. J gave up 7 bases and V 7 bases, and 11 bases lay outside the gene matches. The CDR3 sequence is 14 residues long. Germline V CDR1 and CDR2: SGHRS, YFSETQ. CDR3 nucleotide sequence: TGCGCCAGCGCATCAGGGGGAAGTAGAAATGAGCAGTTCTTC. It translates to CASASGGSRNEQFF.

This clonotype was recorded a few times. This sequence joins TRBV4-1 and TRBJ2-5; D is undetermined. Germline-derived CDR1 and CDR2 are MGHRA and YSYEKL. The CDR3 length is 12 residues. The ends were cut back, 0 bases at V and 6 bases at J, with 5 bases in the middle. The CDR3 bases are TGCGCCAGCAGCCAAGATCGCCAGACCCAGTACTTC. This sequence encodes CASSQDRQTQYF.

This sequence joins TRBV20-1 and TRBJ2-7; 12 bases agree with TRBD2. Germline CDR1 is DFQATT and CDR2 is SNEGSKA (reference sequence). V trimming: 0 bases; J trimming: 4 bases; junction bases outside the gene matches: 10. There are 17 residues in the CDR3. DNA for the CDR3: TGCAGTGCTAGAGATCGGACTAGCGGGGAGGCCGGGTACGAGCAGTACTTC. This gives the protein CSARDRTSGEAGYEQYF.

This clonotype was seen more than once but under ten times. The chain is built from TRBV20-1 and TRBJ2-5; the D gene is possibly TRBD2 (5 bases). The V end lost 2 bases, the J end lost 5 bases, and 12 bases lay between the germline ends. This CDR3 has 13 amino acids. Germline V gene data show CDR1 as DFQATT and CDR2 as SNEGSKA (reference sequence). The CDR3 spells CSARSGGVETQYF. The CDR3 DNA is TGCAGTGCTAGAAGCGGTGGGGTGGAGACCCAGTACTTC.

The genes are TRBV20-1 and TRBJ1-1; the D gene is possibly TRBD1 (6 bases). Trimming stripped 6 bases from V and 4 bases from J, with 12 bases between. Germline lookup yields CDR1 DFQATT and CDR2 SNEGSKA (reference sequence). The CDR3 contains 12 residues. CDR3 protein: CSAPGVSTEAFF. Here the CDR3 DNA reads TGCAGTGCCCCAGGGGTGAGCACTGAAGCTTTCTTT.

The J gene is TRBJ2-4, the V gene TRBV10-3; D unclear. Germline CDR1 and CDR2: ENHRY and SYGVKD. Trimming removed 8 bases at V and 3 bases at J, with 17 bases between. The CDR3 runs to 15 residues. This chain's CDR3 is CAISSSHKDKNIQYF. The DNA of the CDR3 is TGTGCCATCTCATCCTCCCACAAGGACAAAAACATTCAGTACTTC.

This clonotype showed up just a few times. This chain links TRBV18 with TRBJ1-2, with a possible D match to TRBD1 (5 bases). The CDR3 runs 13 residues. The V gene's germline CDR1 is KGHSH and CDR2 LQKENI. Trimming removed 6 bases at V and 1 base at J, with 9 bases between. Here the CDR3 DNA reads TGTGCCAGCTCGGCCGACAGTAACTATGGCTACACCTTC. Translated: CASSADSNYGYTF.

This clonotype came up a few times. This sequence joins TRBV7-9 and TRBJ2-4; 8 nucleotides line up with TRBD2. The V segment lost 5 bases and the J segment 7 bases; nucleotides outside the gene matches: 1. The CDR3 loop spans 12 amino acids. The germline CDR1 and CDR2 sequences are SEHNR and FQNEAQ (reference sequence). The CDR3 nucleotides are TGTGCCAGCAGCCCTAGCGGGAACATTCAGTACTTC. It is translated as CASSPSGNIQYF.

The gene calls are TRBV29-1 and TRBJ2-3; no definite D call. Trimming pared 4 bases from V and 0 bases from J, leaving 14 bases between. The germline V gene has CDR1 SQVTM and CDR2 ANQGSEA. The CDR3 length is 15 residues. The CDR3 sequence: CSVGIGIQSTDTQYF. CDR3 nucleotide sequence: TGCAGCGTTGGAATAGGGATCCAAAGCACAGATACGCAGTATTTT.

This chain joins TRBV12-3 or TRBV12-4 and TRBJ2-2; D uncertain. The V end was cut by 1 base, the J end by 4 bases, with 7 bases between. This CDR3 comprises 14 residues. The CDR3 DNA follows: TGTGCCAGCAGTTTAGGGCCACCCACCGGGGAGCTGTTTTTT. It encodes CASSLGPPTGELFF.

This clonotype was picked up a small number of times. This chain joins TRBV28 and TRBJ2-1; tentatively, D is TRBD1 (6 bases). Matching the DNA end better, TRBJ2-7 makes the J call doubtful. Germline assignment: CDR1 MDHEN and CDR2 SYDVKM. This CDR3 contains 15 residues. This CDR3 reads CASSSGQTSFPEQYF. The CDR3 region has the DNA TGTGCCAGCAGTTCAGGACAGACGTCTTTTCCTGAGCAGTACTTC.